The 22 T cell receptor beta chains reported below all come from one sample, sequenced in a study of regulatory T cells in long-lasting Graves disease. Time point specified: newly diagnosed GD, antithyroid drugs for less than 3 months. Extracted PBMC RNA gave rise to the TCR library. CDR3-region Arm-PCR and iRepertoire HTBI primers produced the TCR beta libraries. TCRdb used MiXCR to reprocess the multiplex PCR reads, holding one entry per CDR3 protein. The repertoire holds approximately 540,000 distinct CDR3 sequences, about 12% seen once, with roughly 8.9% in the top ten. The same sample was also used in a study of T cells in Graves' hyperthyroidism and ophthalmopathy.

Material: peripheral blood mononuclear cells (PBMCs), obtained at new diagnosis, from a patient treated with antithyroid drugs. The receptor set was obtained from a woman aged 25 to 39 with Graves disease.

This clonotype was seen many times. This chain links TRBV2 with TRBJ1-2; D remains ambiguous. Between the trimmed V and J ends, which lost 6 bases and 3 bases, there was a span of 8 bases. The germline gives CDR1 SNHLY, CDR2 FYNNEI. The CDR3 is made up of 12 amino acids. CDR3 in DNA: TGTGCCAGCAGGCGGAGTGACTATGGCTACACCTTC. Amino acid sequence: CASRRSDYGYTF.

The gene calls are TRBV10-2 and TRBJ2-2; 12 bases line up with TRBD2. The trim removed 7 bases at V and 6 bases at J, leaving 3 bases unmatched. The CDR3 totals 14 residues. CDR1 and CDR2 (germline): WSHSY, SAAADI. CDR3 sequence: CASTLAGGAGELFF. In DNA, the CDR3 is TGCGCCAGCACCCTAGCGGGAGGGGCCGGGGAGCTGTTTTTT.

This clonotype was seen a handful of times. The chain couples TRBV14 to TRBJ2-1; D is possibly TRBD2 (5 bases). The end of the DNA fits TRBJ2-5 better, so the J call may be wrong. Germline CDR1 reads SGHDN; CDR2 reads FVKESK. The CDR3 totals 12 residues. The CDR3 DNA is TGTGCCAGCAGCCAAGCGAGGGTACGCCAGTACTTC. It translates to CASSQARVRQYF.

There are a few counts of this clonotype. The gene calls are TRBV7-9 and TRBJ2-1; D is uncertain. Trimming pared 1 base from V and 5 bases from J, leaving 6 bases between. Germline V lookup: CDR1 SEHNR, CDR2 FQNEAQ (reference sequence). The CDR3 contains 13 residues. Here the CDR3 DNA reads TGTGCCAGCAGCTTAGTTGACAACAATGAGCAGTTCTTC. Translating it yields CASSLVDNNEQFF.

This clonotype was counted many times. The rearrangement links TRBV24-1 to TRBJ2-2, with 7 bases fitting TRBD2. The germline CDR1 and CDR2 sequences are KGHDR and SFDVKD. The CDR3 is 15 residues long. Trimming took 4 bases from V and 5 from J; bases not matched to a gene: 6. The CDR3 is CATSELDGGTGELFF. The CDR3 DNA reads as TGTGCCACCAGTGAGTTGGACGGGGGGACCGGGGAGCTGTTTTTT.

This clonotype has a count of ten or more. V gene TRBV12-3 or TRBV12-4 combines with J gene TRBJ2-7, with D possibly being TRBD1 or TRBD2 (5 bases each). Between the trimmed V and J ends, which lost 6 bases and 7 bases, there was a span of 16 bases. This CDR3 spans 13 amino acids. The DNA of the CDR3 is TGTGCCAGCAGACCGCCCGGGACGAGGGAGCAGTACTTC. This translates into CASRPPGTREQYF.

In this sample, this clonotype turned up many times. The chain joins TRBV3-1 to TRBJ1-6, with D maybe TRBD1 (6 bases). V lost 4 bases, J lost 5 bases, and 12 bases lay in between. The CDR3 totals 15 residues. Germline CDR1 is LGHDT and CDR2 is YNNKEL (reference sequence). CDR3 loop: CASSRRRTDNSPLHF. CDR3 nucleotide sequence: TGTGCCAGCAGCCGAAGACGGACAGATAATTCACCCCTCCACTTT.

This clonotype appeared a few times. The chain is built from TRBV27 and TRBJ2-7; the D gene is possibly TRBD2 (5 bases). The CDR3 loop spans 13 amino acids. Between the trimmed V and J ends, which lost 7 bases and 1 base, there was a span of 11 bases. From germline, CDR1 is MNHEY and CDR2 SMNVEV (reference sequence). The DNA for the CDR3 is TGTGCCAGCAAGCGGACTGAATCCTACGAGCAGTACTTC. Residues: CASKRTESYEQYF.

This clonotype occurred many times. The chain's CDR3 is CASASNSYNEQFF. The CDR3 region has the DNA TGTGCCAGCGCTAGCAACAGTTACAATGAGCAGTTCTTC. The rearrangement links TRBV27 to TRBJ2-1; a weak D match, TRBD2 (5 bases). Germline assignment: CDR1 MNHEY and CDR2 SMNVEV (reference sequence). Trimming left V 8 bases short and J 4 bases short, with 12 bases between. This CDR3 spans 13 amino acids.

The sample holds many counts of this clonotype. The chain employs TRBV2 and TRBJ1-1, with a possible D match to TRBD1 (6 bases). Germline assignment: CDR1 SNHLY and CDR2 FYNNEI. Deletions cut 7 bases from V and 4 bases from J, with 13 bases between. CDR3 length: 13 residues. The CDR3 loop reads CASNTGAATEAFF. In DNA form, the CDR3 reads TGTGCCAGCAATACGGGGGCGGCCACTGAAGCTTTCTTT.

This clonotype was observed a handful of times. The CDR3 reads CASSLRQGRYEQYF. CDR3 coding DNA: TGTGCCAGCAGCTTGAGACAGGGCCGGTACGAGCAGTACTTC. The chain carries TRBV28 and TRBJ2-7; 7 positions match TRBD1. CDR3 length equals 14 residues. Germline values: CDR1 MDHEN, CDR2 SYDVKM. Germline trimming cut 6 bases from V and 4 bases from J; bases unmatched to any gene: 9.

This clonotype was observed many times. V usage is TRBV10-2 and J usage is TRBJ1-6; D is possibly TRBD1 (5 bases). CDR1 is WSHSY and CDR2 is SAAADI in the germline V gene. This CDR3 is 14 amino acids long. With 6 bases removed from V and 6 bases from J, the gap between germline ends came to 12 bases. The CDR3 sequence is CASSKTEGNSPLHF. The CDR3 DNA reads as TGCGCCAGCAGCAAGACAGAGGGTAATTCACCCCTCCACTTT.

This clonotype was recorded at least ten times. The gene calls are TRBV2 and TRBJ2-2, with D possibly matching TRBD2 (6 bases). This CDR3 contains 14 residues. V lost 2 bases and J lost 6, with 10 bases in between. Germline CDR1 and CDR2: SNHLY and FYNNEI. CDR3 residues: CASSERRDPGELFF. As DNA, the CDR3 is TGTGCCAGCAGTGAAAGGAGGGATCCCGGGGAGCTGTTTTTT.

The table lists this clonotype with many counts. The chain joins TRBV10-3 to TRBJ1-1; the match to TRBD1 covers 8 bases. With V trimmed by 6 bases and J by 1 base, 4 bases remained unmatched. CDR1 and CDR2 (germline): ENHRY, SYGVKD. The CDR3 totals 14 residues. The CDR3 sequence: CAIREDRGNTEAFF. DNA for the CDR3: TGTGCCATCAGGGAAGACAGGGGGAACACTGAAGCTTTCTTT.

This clonotype was recorded at least ten times. V is TRBV5-8 and J is TRBJ2-1, with TRBD2 identical over 8 bases. Germline loops: CDR1 SGHTS, CDR2 YDEGEE. The V gene end was trimmed by 3 bases and the J gene end by 3 bases; junction bases not matched to a gene: 5. The CDR3 extends over 15 amino acids. CDR3 in amino acids: CASSSMGTSYNEQFF. The DNA of the CDR3 is TGTGCCAGCAGCTCAATGGGGACTAGCTACAATGAGCAGTTCTTC.

The sample holds many counts of this clonotype. The chain is built from TRBV19 and TRBJ1-2; a weak D match, TRBD1 (5 bases). Germline loops: CDR1 LNHDA, CDR2 SQIVND (reference sequence). The length of the CDR3 is 13 residues. Trimming removed 3 bases from V and 5 bases from J, with 10 bases in between. The CDR3: CASSIRWGYGYTF. CDR3 nucleotide sequence: TGTGCCAGTAGTATTCGCTGGGGGTATGGCTACACCTTC.

This clonotype was recorded many times. The genes are TRBV29-1 and TRBJ2-5; 10 bases line up with TRBD2. The CDR3 is made up of 13 amino acids. Germline V gene sequence: CDR1 SQVTM, CDR2 ANQGSEA. With 4 bases clipped from V and 9 bases from J, the junction kept 8 bases outside the gene matches. The CDR3 spells CSVVPEREGPQYF. In nucleotides, the CDR3 is TGCAGCGTTGTGCCGGAGCGGGAGGGACCCCAGTACTTC.

Many counts were recorded for this clonotype. The V call is TRBV11-3, the J call TRBJ2-1; 7 nucleotides match TRBD1. The CDR3 extends over 16 amino acids. Germline loops: CDR1 SGHNT, CDR2 YENEEA. The V and J ends lost 0 bases and 5 bases, in that order; junction bases with no gene match: 7. CDR3 nucleotide sequence: TGTGCCAGCAGCTTAGATCTCGGAGGACAGGACAATGAGCAGTTCTTC. It translates to CASSLDLGGQDNEQFF.

The V and J genes are TRBV6-2 or TRBV6-3 and TRBJ2-4; D unclear. V shed 0 bases and J shed 0 bases, with 12 bases lying between them. CDR3 length: 17 residues. In germline, CDR1 is MNHEY, CDR2 SVGEGT. In nucleotides, the CDR3 is TGTGCCAGCAGTTACTCTCCCTACAGCCTAGCCAAAAACATTCAGTACTTC. This codes for CASSYSPYSLAKNIQYF.

Details on this clonotype: This clone may be a read error of a much larger clone one base away. V usage is TRBV2 and J usage is TRBJ1-5; D remains unclear. CDR1 SNHLY and CDR2 FYNNEI come from the germline V gene. This CDR3 contains 14 residues. The CDR3 DNA is TGTGCCAGCAGTGGAGGGCTCAGCAATCATCCCCAGCATTTT. Amino acids: CASSGGLSNHPQHF.

This clonotype has ten or more counts. Possible read error: a much larger clone is one base away. The rearrangement links TRBV19 to TRBJ1-2, with TRBD1 identical over 10 bases. CDR3 length: 11 amino acids. Per germline, CDR1 LNHDA and CDR2 SQIVND (reference sequence). The trim removed 9 bases at V and 6 bases at J, leaving 1 base unmatched. CDR3 sequence: CASGTGDGYTF. CDR3 bases: TGTGCCAGCGGGACAGGGGATGGCTACACCTTC.

This clonotype has a count of ten or more. V gene TRBV18 combines with J gene TRBJ2-1, with 8 bases matching TRBD2. Trimming removed 5 bases from V and 2 bases from J; junction bases left unmatched: 2. Germline CDR1 reads KGHSH; CDR2 reads LQKENI. CDR3 size: 14 residues. CDR3 sequence: CASSGTRTYNEQFF. Here the CDR3 DNA reads TGTGCCAGCTCAGGGACTAGGACCTACAATGAGCAGTTCTTC.